The rows below give T cell receptor beta chains drawn from one sample of a study of TIL therapy for anti-PD-1-resistant metastatic lung cancer. Using immunoSEQ multiplex PCR, the repertoire was profiled, and TCRdb retains in-frame clones only, with some absent. Here the sample spans 9,100 or so clones, about 74% being singletons. Sequences were derived from tumor tissue, sampled at baseline. The receptors were sampled from a person aged 25 to 85 with non-small cell lung cancer. The CDR3 runs from the conserved cysteine through the conserved F or W. The order of the fields is clone size, V gene, D gene, J gene, CDR3 DNA, CDR3 protein. A D gene is named only where the DNA matches it firmly. Clone size is shown for a subset of rows, as once, few, many or a class of expanded clone.

.	TRBV19	.	TRBJ1-4	TGTGCCAGTAGCCTAGGACAGAACTTTAATGAAAAACTGTTTTTT	CASSLGQNFNEKLFF
once	TRBV7-3	TRBD1	TRBJ2-1	TGTGCCAGCAGCCCAGGACAGGGAGGCAATGAGCAGTTCTTC	CASSPGQGGNEQFF
.	TRBV15	.	TRBJ1-3	TGTGCCGTATCGGGGACAACTGGAAACACCATATATTTT	CAVSGTTGNTIYF
.	TRBV20-1	TRBD1	TRBJ2-7	TGCAGTGCTCCAGGGGGCGACGAGCAGTACTTC	CSAPGGDEQYF
.	TRBV2	.	TRBJ1-5	TGTGCCAGCAGTTTTACTAGCAATCAGCCCCAGCATTTT	CASSFTSNQPQHF
.	TRBV6-1	.	TRBJ2-5	TGTGCCAGCAGTGAAGGACAGAACCAAGAGACCCAGTACTTC	CASSEGQNQETQYF
.	TRBV27	.	TRBJ1-2	TGTGCCAGCAGTTTATACGGTTCTAACTATGGCTACACCTTC	CASSLYGSNYGYTF
.	TRBV29-1	.	TRBJ1-1	TGCAGCGTTGACAGGGCAGTAAACACTGAAGCTTTCTTT	CSVDRAVNTEAFF
few	TRBV29-1	TRBD1	TRBJ2-5	TGCAGCGTTCCTTTGGGACAGGGGCAAGAGACCCAGTACTTC	CSVPLGQGQETQYF
.	TRBV5-5	TRBD1	TRBJ1-2	TGTGCCAGCAGCCCTACAGGGGAAGGCTATGGCTACACCTTC	CASSPTGEGYGYTF
.	TRBV11-2	.	TRBJ1-3	TGTGCCAGCAGCTTAATTATCGGCACCATATATTTT	CASSLIIGTIYF
.	TRBV5-5	.	TRBJ2-7	TGTGCCAGCAGCTTGGCCCTAGACTACGAGCAGTACTTC	CASSLALDYEQYF
.	TRBV5-1	.	TRBJ1-2	TGCGCCAGCAGCTTGGATTTGATGGGGGTGAACGGCTACACCTTC	CASSLDLMGVNGYTF
.	TRBV7-2	TRBD2	TRBJ2-3	TGTGCCAGCCTCCTAGAGCCACCGGGACTAGCGGGAGGAGCAGATACGCAGTATTTT	CASLLEPPGLAGGADTQYF
.	TRBV7-9	TRBD1	TRBJ1-1	TGTGCCAGCAGCCCACAGGGGGGGACTGAAGCTTTCTTT	CASSPQGGTEAFF
.	TRBV6-5	.	TRBJ2-7	TGTGCCACCAGTGGAGACAGCTACGAGCAGTACTTC	CATSGDSYEQYF
.	TRBV13	TRBD1	TRBJ1-6	TGTGCCGGCAGCTTAGGACAGGGGTTCAGTTCACCCCTCCACTTT	CAGSLGQGFSSPLHF